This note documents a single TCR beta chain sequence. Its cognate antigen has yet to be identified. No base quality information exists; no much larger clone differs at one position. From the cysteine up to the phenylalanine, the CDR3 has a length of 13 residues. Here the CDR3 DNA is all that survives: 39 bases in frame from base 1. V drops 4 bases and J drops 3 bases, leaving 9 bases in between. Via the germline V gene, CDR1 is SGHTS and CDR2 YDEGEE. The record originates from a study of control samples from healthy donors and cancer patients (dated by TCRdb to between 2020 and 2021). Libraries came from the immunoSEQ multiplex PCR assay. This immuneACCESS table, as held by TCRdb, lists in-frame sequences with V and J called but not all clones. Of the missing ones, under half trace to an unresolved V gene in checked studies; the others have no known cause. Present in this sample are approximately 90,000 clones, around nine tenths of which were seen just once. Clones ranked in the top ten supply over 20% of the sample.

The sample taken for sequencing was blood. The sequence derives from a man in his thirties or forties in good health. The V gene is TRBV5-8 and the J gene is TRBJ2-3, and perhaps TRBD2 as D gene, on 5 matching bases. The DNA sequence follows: TGTGCCAGCAGCCGACGGGGAACAGATACGCAGTATTTT. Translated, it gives CASSRRGTDTQYF. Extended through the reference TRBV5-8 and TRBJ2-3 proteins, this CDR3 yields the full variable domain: EAGVTQSPTHLIKTRGQQATLRCSPISGHTSVYWYQQALGLGLQFLLWYDEGEERNRGNFPPRFSGRQFPNYSSELNVNALELEDSALYLCASSRRGTDTQYFGPGTRLTVL.